Listed below are T cell receptor beta chains from one sample, sequenced in a study of cytomegalovirus exposure and HLA in healthy donors. Assay used: immunoSEQ multiplex PCR; TCRdb lists only in-frame clones, some missing. The table records 150,000 to 200,000 clones, roughly 80% of them present only once. The sample taken for sequencing was PBMCs. The receptor source for this set is a woman aged 50 to 65 in good health and CMV-seropositive. CDR3s include the opening cysteine and the closing phenylalanine or tryptophan. The D gene is left open where the match is weak. For some rows the clone size is stated as once, few or many, or as a class when expanded; others skip it.

D gene	V gene	clone size	J gene	CDR3 protein	CDR3 DNA
NA	TRBV5-4	NA	TRBJ2-6	CASSLSGTGANVLTF	TGTGCCAGCAGCTTAAGTGGCACTGGGGCCAACGTCCTGACTTTC
TRBD1	TRBV10-1	once	TRBJ2-1	CASTDRGGYNEQFF	TGCGCCAGCACCGACAGGGGGGGCTACAATGAGCAGTTCTTC
NA	TRBV5-1	NA	TRBJ2-1	CASSDTGSSYNEQFF	TGCGCCAGCAGCGACACAGGAAGCTCCTACAATGAGCAGTTCTTC
NA	TRBV5-4	NA	TRBJ2-7	CASSLSPPGTRPYEQYF	TGTGCCAGCAGCTTATCCCCACCCGGGACACGTCCCTACGAGCAGTACTTC
NA	TRBV7-7	once	TRBJ2-5	CASNRETQYF	TGTGCCAGCAATCGGGAGACCCAGTACTTC
NA	TRBV30	NA	TRBJ2-7	CAWSGGVSGPYEQYF	TGTGCCTGGAGTGGCGGGGTGAGCGGGCCCTACGAGCAGTACTTC
TRBD1	TRBV6-5	once	TRBJ2-7	CASSRTGKIREQYF	TGTGCCAGCAGTCGGACAGGTAAAATCCGCGAGCAGTACTTC
NA	TRBV11-3	NA	TRBJ2-2	CASSLGFSAGELFF	TGTGCCAGCAGCTTAGGTTTTAGCGCCGGGGAGCTGTTTTTT
TRBD2	TRBV19	once	TRBJ2-1	CASSIGLAGGWNEQFF	TGTGCCAGTAGTATCGGACTAGCGGGGGGTTGGAATGAGCAGTTCTTC
NA	TRBV18	NA	TRBJ1-5	CASSPLRDQPQHF	TGTGCCAGCTCACCTTTGAGAGATCAGCCCCAGCATTTT
TRBD2	TRBV6-5	NA	TRBJ2-2	CASRPPGLALGELFF	TGTGCCAGCAGACCTCCGGGACTAGCCCTCGGGGAGCTGTTTTTT
TRBD2	TRBV4-1	NA	TRBJ2-1	CASSQDWTSGSYNGQFF	TGCGCCAGCAGCCAAGATTGGACTAGCGGGAGCTACAATGGGCAGTTCTTC
NA	TRBV28	once	TRBJ2-2	CASSKGFPGTGELFF	TGTGCCAGCAGTAAGGGGTTTCCGGGCACCGGGGAGCTGTTTTTT
NA	TRBV6-5	NA	TRBJ2-7	CASSKTTGEQYF	TGTGCCAGCAGTAAGACAACTGGCGAGCAGTACTTC
NA	TRBV29-1	NA	TRBJ2-7	CSVETEAYEQYF	TGCAGCGTTGAGACAGAAGCCTACGAGCAGTACTTC
NA	TRBV27	NA	TRBJ2-3	CASRARRGSTDTQYF	TGTGCCAGCAGAGCCCGGCGGGGAAGCACAGATACGCAGTATTTT
TRBD1	TRBV9	once	TRBJ1-2	CASSVDGRGKYGYTF	TGTGCCAGCAGCGTAGACGGCAGGGGGAAATATGGCTACACCTTC
NA	TRBV5-1	NA	TRBJ1-1	CASSFKGDENTEAFF	TGCGCCAGCAGCTTCAAGGGGGATGAGAACACTGAAGCTTTCTTT
NA	TRBV28	NA	TRBJ1-2	CASSLIDSVGYTF	TGTGCCAGCAGTTTGATTGACAGTGTAGGCTACACCTTC
NA	TRBV6-5	NA	TRBJ1-2	CASKRAEDYGYTF	TGTGCCAGCAAAAGAGCGGAGGACTATGGCTACACCTTC
TRBD2	TRBV6-1	NA	TRBJ2-5	CASSPGGQETQYF	TGTGCCAGCAGCCCGGGAGGGCAAGAGACCCAGTACTTC
TRBD2	TRBV6-1	NA	TRBJ2-3	CASRMGGSADTQYF	TGTGCCAGCAGGATGGGGGGGAGCGCAGATACGCAGTATTTT
TRBD1	TRBV5-1	NA	TRBJ1-5	CASSEGQENQPQHF	TGCGCCAGCAGCGAGGGACAGGAGAATCAGCCCCAGCATTTT
NA	TRBV29-1	once	TRBJ1-2	CSVEETHGGGYTF	TGCAGCGTTGAAGAGACTCACGGTGGAGGCTACACCTTC
TRBD2	TRBV5-1	NA	TRBJ2-3	CASSFSGAGAGTDTQYF	TGCGCCAGCAGCTTTTCCGGGGCGGGAGCGGGTACAGATACGCAGTATTTT
TRBD2	TRBV10-2	NA	TRBJ2-5	CASSGTSEETQYF	TGCGCCAGCAGTGGGACTAGCGAGGAGACCCAGTACTTC
NA	TRBV6-7	few	TRBJ2-1	CASSYHRDIDNEQFF	TGTGCCAGCAGTTACCACCGGGACATTGACAATGAGCAGTTCTTC
NA	TRBV6-5	once	TRBJ2-7	CASSLIGTTLYEQYF	TGTGCCAGCAGCTTAATTGGGACAACGCTCTACGAGCAGTACTTC
NA	TRBV27	few	TRBJ2-5	CASSTPLRETQYF	TGTGCCAGCAGTACACCCCTCAGGGAGACCCAGTACTTC